This T cell receptor (beta chain) was identified in a study of shared T cell receptors in the human thymus. TCRdb keeps only in-frame clones here, not all; method: immunoSEQ multiplex PCR. The repertoire holds hundreds of thousands of clones, with 80% to 90% as singletons. These data also featured in a second study, about human thymus T cells.

The source material was thymocytes. This receptor was identified in a girl under three years old with a congenital heart defect.

The CDR3 sequence: CASSPRADYGYTF. The DNA of the CDR3 is TGTGCCAGCAGTCCCCGTGCAGACTATGGCTACACCTTC. The rearrangement joins TRBV28 to TRBJ1-2; D not certain. Trimming removed 5 bases at V and 3 bases at J, with 10 bases between. Germline lookup yields CDR1 MDHEN and CDR2 SYDVKM. The CDR3 is made up of 13 amino acids.